The T cell receptor beta chain under discussion was sequenced for a study of blood T cells in healthy people across ages. This CDR3 has 16 amino acids. Trimming stripped 0 bases from V and 0 bases from J, with 12 bases between. The germline gives CDR1 SGHRS, CDR2 YFSETQ. Collection of roughly 10 milliliters of peripheral blood was performed for each donor. The authors isolated at least 7 million PBMCs per sample. Combining a sample-barcoded 5' primer with a J-beta primer mix, a second PCR ran for 7 to 11 cycles. TCRdb reprocessed the 5' RACE reads via MiXCR and lists one record per CDR3 protein. The top ten hold about 0.72% of the sample, which has more than 1,000,000 distinct CDR3 sequences, under 30% seen once. This same sample was also taken into another study, of T cells of mothers and their children. From that second work: Donors comprised three healthy Caucasian mothers plus their six children. Overlap ran slightly, non-significantly higher for related than unrelated mother-child pairs.

The receptor was derived from a girl aged 2 to 10 in good health. The rearrangement joins TRBV5-1 to TRBJ1-1; possible D gene TRBD1, 5 bases. The sequenced sample consisted of blood. The CDR3 nucleotides read TGCGCCAGCAGCTTGGGGCAGGGATTGGTGAACACTGAAGCTTTCTTT. Protein: CASSLGQGLVNTEAFF. The complete variable domain, with remaining parts taken from reference TRBV5-1 and TRBJ1-1, reads KAGVTQTPRYLIKTRGQQVTLSCSPISGHRSVSWYQQTPGQGLQFLFEYFSETQRNKGNFPGRFSGRQFSNSRSEMNVSTLELGDSALYLCASSLGQGLVNTEAFFGQGTRLTVV.